Listed here are 27 T cell receptor beta chains from one sample, sequenced in a study of vaccination and CD4 T cells after COVID-19. Time point of the sample: late sampling 161 to 241 days after vaccination in a few convalescent patients. The treatment was: approximately 11-day PBMC culture with coronavirus spike peptide pools or control peptides (ViraFEST assay). These receptors have no identified antigens. Sequence data for DNA of cultured CD4+ T cells were generated by the Oncomine TCR Beta short-read assay. One entry per CDR3 protein results from TCRdb running MiXCR on the PCR reads. The table has about 16,000 distinct CDR3 sequences, around 55% seen once. This specimen was CD4+ T cells from blood, cultured in vitro, taken about 7 months after SARS-CoV-2 vaccination. The receptor source for this set is a human donor who had recovered from COVID-19.

The chain has TRBV25-1 and TRBJ1-6, with 8 nucleotides matching TRBD1. V lost 6 bases, J lost 8 bases, and 9 bases stayed unmatched. The CDR3 is made up of 15 amino acids. Germline CDR1 and CDR2: MGHDK and SYGVNS. CDR3: CASRRDRGDDSPLHF. The CDR3 region has the DNA TGTGCCAGCAGGAGAGACAGGGGTGATGATTCACCCCTCCACTTT.

The CDR3 sequence is CASSLTPATEYNEQFF. In nucleotides, the CDR3 is TGTGCCAGCAGCTTAACCCCGGCCACTGAGTACAATGAGCAGTTCTTC. The genes are TRBV7-3 and TRBJ2-1; D not resolved. The CDR3 is made up of 16 amino acids. The V gene lost 0 bases and the J gene lost 4 bases, with 13 bases spanning the gap. Germline V gives CDR1 SGHTA, CDR2 FQGTGA. Supplemented by reference TRBV7-3 and TRBJ2-1, the full variable domain reads GAGVSQTPSNKVTEKGKYVELRCDPISGHTALYWYRQSLGQGPEFLIYFQGTGAADDSGLPNDRFFAVRPEGSVSTLKIQRTERGDSAVYLCASSLTPATEYNEQFFGPGTRLTVL.

The sample holds one count of this clonotype. The chain uses TRBV7-2 and TRBJ2-3; a possible D gene is TRBD1 (6 bases). This CDR3 has 14 amino acids. Germline loops: CDR1 SGHTA, CDR2 FQGNSA. Between the trimmed V and J ends, which lost 4 bases and 0 bases, there was a span of 8 bases. CDR3 sequence (DNA): TGTGCCAGCAGCTCTCAGGGGAGCACAGATACGCAGTATTTT. Translation: CASSSQGSTDTQYF.

By sample fraction, this clonotype is medium-sized (0.01 to 0.1%). The chain carries TRBV10-3 and TRBJ2-7; TRBD2 matches at 13 bases. Trimming at V came to 10 bases and at J to 1 base, leaving 7 bases not matched to a gene. Germline assignment: CDR1 ENHRY and CDR2 SYGVKD. The CDR3 length is 15 residues. The CDR3 loop is CATRTSGSLSYEQYF. CDR3 DNA: TGTGCCACCAGGACTAGCGGGAGCTTGTCCTACGAGCAGTACTTC.

The chain recombines TRBV7-9 with TRBJ2-5; 13 bases are shared with TRBD2. Unmatched junction bases numbered 6, after V lost 5 bases and J lost 3 bases. The CDR3 extends over 16 amino acids. Germline values: CDR1 SEHNR, CDR2 FQNEAQ (reference sequence). CDR3: CASSMGLAGREETQYF. CDR3 bases: TGTGCCAGCAGCATGGGACTAGCGGGGAGGGAAGAGACCCAGTACTTC.

The J gene is TRBJ1-1, the V gene TRBV6-5; D ambiguous. The CDR3 spans 14 residues. Germline CDR1 and CDR2: MNHEY and SVGAGI. Trimming shortened V by 4 bases and J by 3 bases, and 12 bases separated the two germline ends. CDR3 nucleotide sequence: TGTGCCAGCAGTTCGCGGTACGCGGACACTGAAGCTTTCTTT. Translating gives CASSSRYADTEAFF.

The CDR3 region is CSARVIRVPTQAFF. The DNA of the CDR3 is TGCAGTGCTAGAGTTATAAGGGTCCCTACTCAAGCTTTCTTT. This chain uses TRBV20-1 with TRBJ1-1; D gene ambiguous. V was trimmed by 1 base and J by 9 bases, leaving 18 bases between them. The CDR3 contains 14 residues. Germline CDR1 reads DFQATT; CDR2 reads SNEGSKA (reference sequence).

This chain connects TRBV6-7 to TRBJ2-7, with TRBD1 matching over 7 bases. TRBV6-7 is an open reading frame whose function is uncertain. The CDR3 totals 14 residues. Trimming took 6 bases from V and 0 from J; bases not matched to a gene: 5. Written as DNA, the CDR3 is TGTGCCAGCAGCTCCCGGGACAGCTCCTACGAGCAGTACTTC. This sequence encodes CASSSRDSSYEQYF.

The V gene is TRBV20-1, the J gene TRBJ1-6; D gene unclear. Germline values: CDR1 DFQATT, CDR2 SNEGSKA (reference sequence). This CDR3 has 14 amino acids. V lost 3 bases, J lost 4 bases, and 10 bases lay in between. The DNA for the CDR3 is TGCAGTGCTAGCTCGGAGGAGTATAATTCACCCCTCCACTTT. Translated: CSASSEEYNSPLHF.

The chain recombines TRBV6-1 with TRBJ1-1; the D gene is possibly TRBD1 (5 bases). The CDR3 contains 14 residues. The germline V gene has CDR1 MNHNS and CDR2 SASEGT. The V end was cut by 6 bases, the J end by 4 bases, with 15 bases between. CDR3 in amino acids: CASRKRDYGTEAFF. The DNA for the CDR3 is TGTGCCAGCAGGAAAAGGGACTATGGCACTGAAGCTTTCTTT.

This clonotype was observed a few times. The chain joins TRBV15 to TRBJ1-6; a possible D gene is TRBD1 (6 bases). Deletions cut 3 bases from V and 4 bases from J, with 10 bases between. Germline CDR1 and CDR2: LNHNV and YYDKDF (reference sequence). CDR3 length: 15 amino acids. This CDR3 reads CATSSGGRYNSPLHF. The CDR3 DNA is TGTGCCACCAGCAGTGGGGGCCGGTATAATTCACCCCTCCACTTT.

This chain uses TRBV24-1 with TRBJ2-5; 7 bases line up with TRBD1. Germline V gives CDR1 KGHDR, CDR2 SFDVKD. Unmatched junction bases numbered 4, after V lost 2 bases and J lost 2 bases. The CDR3 length is 15 residues. CDR3 sequence reads: CATSDSGTVQETQYF. The CDR3 nucleotides read TGTGCCACCAGTGATTCGGGGACAGTTCAAGAGACCCAGTACTTC.

This clonotype was seen only once. V gene TRBV6-1 combines with J gene TRBJ1-1, with D tentatively TRBD1 (6 bases). Germline V gene sequence: CDR1 MNHNS, CDR2 SASEGT. V lost 6 bases to trimming and J lost 2 bases, with 13 bases between them. CDR3 length: 14 residues. As DNA, the CDR3 is TGTGCCAGCAGGAAATATGGGGGCAACACTGAAGCTTTCTTT. Translating it yields CASRKYGGNTEAFF.

CDR3 sequence: CSARSTLGRMNTEAFF. The CDR3 DNA is TGCAGTGCTAGATCCACCCTCGGCCGGATGAACACTGAAGCTTTCTTT. The chain recombines TRBV20-1 with TRBJ1-1; D not resolved. The germline CDR1 and CDR2 sequences are DFQATT and SNEGSKA (reference sequence). V gave up 2 bases and J gave up 0 bases, with 16 bases separating them. This CDR3 region has 16 residues.

This chain joins TRBV6-5 and TRBJ2-7, with D maybe TRBD1 (6 bases). CDR1 and CDR2 (germline): MNHEY, SVGAGI. This CDR3 comprises 16 residues. Trimming took 0 bases from V and 0 from J, leaving 12 bases between them. The CDR3 sequence: CASSYSDRRSSYEQYF. The DNA for the CDR3 is TGTGCCAGCAGTTACTCTGACAGGCGGAGCTCCTACGAGCAGTACTTC.

This chain joins TRBV5-4 and TRBJ2-1; 13 nucleotides agree with TRBD2. J gave up 7 bases and V 1 base, and 2 bases lay outside the gene matches. CDR1 SGHNT and CDR2 YYREEE come from the germline V gene (reference sequence). This CDR3 spans 15 amino acids. The CDR3 bases are TGTGCCAGCAGCTTGACTAGCGGGGGGGGAAATGAGCAGTTCTTC. Protein: CASSLTSGGGNEQFF.

The DNA for the CDR3 is TGTGCCAGCCCCCCGTCCCGGGTCAGGGGGGCAGATACGCAGTATTTT. It translates to CASPPSRVRGADTQYF. The gene calls are TRBV28 and TRBJ2-3; the D gene is possibly TRBD1 (7 bases). V was shortened by 8 bases and J by 4 bases, with 22 bases between the two germline ends. The length of the CDR3 is 16 residues. CDR1 MDHEN and CDR2 SYDVKM come from the germline V gene.

The chain joins TRBV7-3 to TRBJ1-2, with 9 bases aligning to TRBD1. Germline-derived CDR1 and CDR2 are SGHTA and FQGTGA. The V segment lost 5 bases and the J segment 11 bases; nucleotides outside the gene matches: 9. The CDR3 is 13 residues long. The DNA of the CDR3 is TGTGCCAGCAGCCCAGGACAGGGGAGAGGGTACACCTTC. This gives the protein CASSPGQGRGYTF.

The V and J genes are TRBV7-2 and TRBJ1-1; 7 bases are shared with TRBD1. V lost 4 bases and J lost 3; bases outside the gene matches: 8. This CDR3 has 15 residues. In germline, CDR1 is SGHTA, CDR2 FQGNSA. CDR3 nucleotides: TGTGCCAGCAGCTCGGGGACAGTATCTTACACTGAAGCTTTCTTT. Its protein product is CASSSGTVSYTEAFF.

The chain has TRBV7-2 and TRBJ2-5; unclear D gene. The germline gives CDR1 SGHTA, CDR2 FQGNSA. The CDR3 consists of 15 residues. Trimming removed 1 base at V and 5 bases at J, with 14 bases between. The CDR3 nucleotides are TGTGCCAGCAGCTTAGTAGGCGGTATCGGGGAGACCCAGTACTTC. It is translated as CASSLVGGIGETQYF.

In its sample, this clonotype was seen a few times. This rearrangement joins TRBV20-1 to TRBJ1-3; unclear D gene. This CDR3 is 12 amino acids long. Germline V gives CDR1 DFQATT, CDR2 SNEGSKA (reference sequence). V gave up 7 bases and J gave up 4 bases, with 11 bases separating them. The CDR3 DNA is TGCAGTGGGAGGGTATCCGGAAACACCATATATTTT. Its translation is CSGRVSGNTIYF.

The chain links TRBV6-2 or TRBV6-3 to TRBJ2-7; TRBD2 might be the D (6 bases). V was cut by 0 bases and J by 2 bases, with 14 bases left in between. The CDR3 covers 16 residues. Germline V gene sequence: CDR1 MNHEY, CDR2 SVGEGT. The CDR3 here is CASSYSSRTITYEQYF. The CDR3 DNA follows: TGTGCCAGCAGTTACTCGTCAAGGACTATAACCTACGAGCAGTACTTC.

The chain carries TRBV29-1 and TRBJ1-5, with 8 bases identical to TRBD1. V was clipped by 4 bases and J by 7 bases; unmatched bases: 12. The length of the CDR3 is 15 residues. CDR1 and CDR2 (germline): SQVTM, ANQGSEA. Here the CDR3 DNA reads TGCAGCGTTGCCGAAAGGACAGGGCCCGGCCAGCCCCAGCATTTT. This gives the protein CSVAERTGPGQPQHF.

V usage is TRBV20-1 and J usage is TRBJ2-3, with 11 nucleotides matching TRBD2. CDR3 length: 15 amino acids. V was clipped by 5 bases and J by 6 bases; unmatched bases: 10. Germline V CDR1 and CDR2: DFQATT, SNEGSKA (reference sequence). Here the CDR3 DNA reads TGCAGTGCTCCTTCACCGGGACTAGCGGCCGATACGCAGTATTTT. Translation gives CSAPSPGLAADTQYF.

V is TRBV11-2 and J is TRBJ1-5, with no clear D. This CDR3 contains 13 residues. From germline, CDR1 is SGHAT and CDR2 FQNNGV. The ends were cut back, 2 bases at V and 3 bases at J, with 5 bases in the middle. DNA for the CDR3: TGTGCCAGCAGCTTAAGCCACAATCAGCCCCAGCATTTT. Translated, it gives CASSLSHNQPQHF.

This clonotype qualifies as medium-sized. The chain recombines TRBV11-2 with TRBJ2-5; D is unclear. The CDR3 has 13 residues. Germline CDR1 reads SGHAT; CDR2 reads FQNNGV. Trimming cost V 3 bases and J 2 bases, with 7 bases left between them. Here the CDR3 DNA reads TGTGCCAGCAGCTTTAGCCCTCAAGAGACCCAGTACTTC. Residues: CASSFSPQETQYF.

This clonotype was seen a single time. The rearrangement links TRBV4-2 to TRBJ1-1, with TRBD1 matching over 7 bases. CDR3 length: 15 amino acids. The germline CDR1 and CDR2 sequences are LGHNA and YNFKEQ. Germline trimming cut 2 bases from V and 2 bases from J; bases unmatched to any gene: 5. CDR3 sequence (DNA): TGTGCCAGCAGCCAATTCGACAGGGCTAACACTGAAGCTTTCTTT. It specifies CASSQFDRANTEAFF.